The clone carrying this T cell receptor beta chain has only a few counts. Its antigen is not known. Trimming shortened V by 2 bases and J by 2 bases, and 11 bases separated the two germline ends. The germline V gene encodes CDR1 MNHEY and CDR2 SVGEGT. This CDR3 comprises 15 residues. Peripheral blood genomic DNA, not sorted cells or RNA, was the template. These data originate in a study of T cell repertoires in aging, cancer and after chemotherapy. Study-level information: Healthy donor repertoires were recorded over several months to years and showed clear clonal overlap. General study findings and limits: In cancer patients, declining TCR diversity with age involved lost richness and lost evenness.

TRB rearrangements spanning V, D and J were amplified using mixed TRB-A/B primers. TCRdb re-called the multiplex PCR reads with MiXCR, one entry per CDR3 protein. Among approximately 13,000 distinct CDR3 sequences, less than 30% were seen once, and the ten largest hold approximately 2.5%. The chain uses TRBV6-2 or TRBV6-3 and TRBJ2-3; D ambiguous. The origin of this receptor is a human donor in good health. The sample comprised blood. CDR3 loop: CASSYTAGFTDTQYF. The DNA of the CDR3 is TGTGCCAGCAGTTACACGGCAGGCTTCACAGATACGCAGTATTTT.